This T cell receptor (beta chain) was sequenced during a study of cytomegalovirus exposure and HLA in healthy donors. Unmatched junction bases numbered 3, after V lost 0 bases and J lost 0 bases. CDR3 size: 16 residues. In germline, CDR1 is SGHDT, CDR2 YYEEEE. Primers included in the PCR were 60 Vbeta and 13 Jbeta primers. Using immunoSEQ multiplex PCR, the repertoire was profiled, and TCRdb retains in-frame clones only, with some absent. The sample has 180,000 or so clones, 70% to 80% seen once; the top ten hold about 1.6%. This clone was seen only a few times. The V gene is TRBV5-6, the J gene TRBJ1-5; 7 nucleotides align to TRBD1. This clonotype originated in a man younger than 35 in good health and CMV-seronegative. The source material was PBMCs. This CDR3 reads CASSLEGASSNQPQHF. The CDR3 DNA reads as TGTGCCAGCAGCTTGGAGGGGGCTTCTAGCAATCAGCCCCAGCATTTT.